This T cell receptor (beta chain) emerged from a study of blood T cell repertoires in COVID-19. For the study at large: The cDNA or gDNA used as material had been derived from T cells, B-cell-depleted T cells, or PBMCs.

Study processing details: Amplification of reference gene primers provided the estimated nucleated cell counts. Sequencing used immunoSEQ multiplex PCR; TCRdb keeps in-frame clones, though not all of them. That table furnishes V, J and clone size, whereas the DNA furnished D and trimming. This table holds about 280,000 clones, 89% found once. The ends were cut back, 0 bases at V and 1 base at J, with 9 bases in the middle. CDR3 length equals 15 residues. Germline CDR1 MNHEY, CDR2 SVGAGI. A Seattle source enrolled patients during active infection and followed them longitudinally. This TCR was recovered from a woman in her thirties with COVID-19, enrolled during active disease. The source material was peripheral blood. V gene TRBV6-5 combines with J gene TRBJ1-1; D uncertain. The CDR3 DNA is TGTGCCAGCAGTTACTCGAGGAGGACGAACACTGAAGCTTTCTTT. Its translation: CASSYSRRTNTEAFF.